Sequencing of this T cell receptor beta chain was carried out in a study of blood T cell repertoires in COVID-19. Background on the study: In each case, the material was cDNA or gDNA derived from T cells, B-cell-depleted T cells, or PBMCs.

Data came from immunoSEQ multiplex PCR; TCRdb stores just in-frame clones and leaves some out. This sample has fewer than 500,000 clones; around 89% occur once, and the top ten carry over 0.9%. Germline V gives CDR1 MGHRA, CDR2 YSYEKL. After removal of 3 bases from V and 1 base from J, the junction contained 4 bases not matched to a gene. The length of the CDR3 is 15 residues. Material: PBMCs or T cells enriched from blood (not recorded which). This TCR was sampled from a woman in her thirties with acute COVID-19. The rearrangement uses TRBV4-1 and TRBJ1-1; 8 bases align to TRBD1. In DNA form, the CDR3 reads TGCGCCAGCAGCCACGTAACAGGGGGGAACACTGAAGCTTTCTTT. Translating it yields CASSHVTGGNTEAFF.